Shown below are 31 T cell receptor beta chains from a single sample sequenced in a study of T cell repertoires in cytomegalovirus infection. Using its own MiXCR run on the reads, TCRdb lists one record per CDR3 protein. Of some 150,000 distinct CDR3 sequences listed, roughly a quarter are singletons. The sample was PBMCs. The receptors come from a human donor in good health (CMV status not recorded). Some clones in this sample may be carry-over from other donors' samples.

Remarks on this clonotype: This may be a read error, as it is one base from a much larger clone. DNA of the CDR3: TGTCCCAGCAGCTTAAAGCGACCACACGAGCAGTACTTC. Translation: CPSSLKRPHEQYF. The V call is TRBV7-2, the J call TRBJ2-7; no clear D. Looked up from germline, CDR1 is SGHTA and CDR2 is FQGNSA. The CDR3 runs 13 residues.

This clonotype was seen many times. The chain links TRBV15 to TRBJ2-2; D uncertain. Germline CDR1 is LNHNV and CDR2 is YYDKDF (reference sequence). CDR3 size: 12 residues. V was trimmed by 6 bases and J by 6 bases, leaving 8 bases between them. The CDR3 bases are TGTGCCACCAGAGACGGGTCCGGGGAGCTGTTTTTT. Its translation is CATRDGSGELFF.

In this sample, this clonotype turned up many times. This sequence joins TRBV7-2 and TRBJ2-3, with 13 bases identical to TRBD2. With V trimmed by 4 bases and J by 3 bases, 10 bases remained unmatched. The CDR3 contains 18 residues. Germline-derived CDR1 and CDR2 are SGHTA and FQGNSA. The chain's CDR3 is CASSYPLAGGPRTDTQYF. CDR3 nucleotide sequence: TGTGCCAGCAGCTATCCACTAGCGGGAGGGCCAAGAACAGATACGCAGTATTTT.

V usage is TRBV19 and J usage is TRBJ1-1; 8 bases are shared with TRBD1. The CDR3 has 15 residues. J gave up 0 bases and V 3 bases, and 3 bases lay outside the gene matches. In germline, CDR1 is LNHDA, CDR2 SQIVND (reference sequence). CDR3 protein: CASSIGQGLNTEAFF. CDR3 in DNA: TGTGCCAGTAGTATCGGACAGGGCTTGAACACTGAAGCTTTCTTT.

The chain couples TRBV4-1 to TRBJ2-6; D is tentatively TRBD1 or TRBD2 (5 bases each). Germline assignment: CDR1 MGHRA and CDR2 YSYEKL. Trimming stripped 0 bases from V and 0 bases from J, with 12 bases between. This CDR3 has 18 residues. The DNA of the CDR3 is TGCGCCAGCAGCCAAGATAAGGGACGGATCTCTGGGGCCAACGTCCTGACTTTC. Protein sequence: CASSQDKGRISGANVLTF.

This clonotype was counted a few times. This sequence joins TRBV14 and TRBJ2-2; 9 positions match TRBD2. CDR1 is SGHDN, CDR2 FVKESK, per germline. CDR3 length: 13 amino acids. Germline trimming cut 6 bases from V and 4 bases from J; bases unmatched to any gene: 0. The CDR3 DNA follows: TGTGCCAGCAGGACTAGCGGCACCGGGGAGCTGTTTTTT. As protein: CASRTSGTGELFF.

On this clonotype: This CDR3 fails to terminate in the conserved phenylalanine or tryptophan, so it likely reflects a read error. This chain connects TRBV28 to TRBJ2-1; 10 bases line up with TRBD2. V lost 4 bases and J lost 10; bases outside the gene matches: 10. CDR1 and CDR2 from the germline V gene are MDHEN and SYDVKM. CDR3 length equals 15 residues. The CDR3 reads CASSWPAGGTREQFS. As DNA, the CDR3 is TGTGCCAGCAGTTGGCCAGCGGGGGGGACAAGGGAGCAGTTCTCC.

Only a few counts were recorded for this clonotype. The rearrangement links TRBV7-2 to TRBJ2-3, with D unclear. V was trimmed by 1 base and J by 3 bases, leaving 5 bases between them. Germline V gives CDR1 SGHTA, CDR2 FQGNSA. CDR3 length: 13 amino acids. This CDR3 reads CASSLVLTDTQYF. The CDR3 coding sequence is TGTGCCAGCAGCTTAGTCCTAACAGATACGCAGTATTTT. Supplemented by reference TRBV7-2 and TRBJ2-3, the full variable domain reads GAGVSQSPSNKVTEKGKDVELRCDPISGHTALYWYRQSLGQGLEFLIYFQGNSAPDKSGLPSDRFSAERTGGSVSTLTIQRTQQEDSAVYLCASSLVLTDTQYFGPGTRLTVL.

The chain has TRBV7-9 and TRBJ1-6; perhaps TRBD1 as D (5 bases). The V end was cut by 5 bases, the J end by 7 bases, with 9 bases between. The CDR3 sequence is 13 residues long. The germline gives CDR1 SEHNR, CDR2 FQNEAQ (reference sequence). The CDR3 loop is CASSIRENSPLHF. The CDR3 bases are TGTGCCAGCAGCATCAGGGAGAATTCACCCCTCCACTTT.

This chain connects TRBV28 to TRBJ2-1, with 12 bases identical to TRBD2. The CDR3 covers 13 residues. Per germline, CDR1 MDHEN and CDR2 SYDVKM. The J segment lost 6 bases and the V segment lost 10 bases, leaving 4 bases of the junction unmatched. The CDR3 spells CAIRTSGINEQFF. The CDR3 nucleotides are TGTGCCATCCGGACTAGCGGGATCAATGAGCAGTTCTTC. Together with reference TRBV28 and TRBJ2-1, the CDR3 gives the full variable domain: DVKVTQSSRYLVKRTGEKVFLECVQDMDHENMFWYRQDPGLGLRLIYFSYDVKMKEKGDIPEGYSVSREKKERFSLILESASTNQTSMYLCAIRTSGINEQFFGPGTRLTVL.

This clonotype was recorded at least ten times. This chain links TRBV7-3 with TRBJ2-5; 11 bases agree with TRBD1. CDR3 length equals 16 residues. The V gene end was trimmed by 4 bases and the J gene end by 4 bases; junction bases not matched to a gene: 8. Looked up from germline, CDR1 is SGHTA and CDR2 is FQGTGA. The CDR3 region is CASSSSPGQGGETQYF. CDR3 DNA sequence: TGTGCCAGCAGCTCATCCCCGGGACAGGGGGGAGAGACCCAGTACTTC.

In this sample, this clonotype turned up many times. This chain uses TRBV7-2 with TRBJ1-3; tentative D call: TRBD1 (5 bases). Germline V gene lookup returns CDR1 SGHTA and CDR2 FQGNSA. V shed 0 bases and J shed 4 bases, with 10 bases lying between them. The CDR3 runs 15 residues. The CDR3 spells CASSLAGAGGNTIYF. CDR3 nucleotide sequence: TGTGCCAGCAGCTTAGCCGGGGCGGGGGGAAACACCATATATTTT.

This clonotype has just a few counts. The chain carries TRBV4-1 and TRBJ2-5, with 8 bases matching TRBD1. Germline assignment: CDR1 MGHRA and CDR2 YSYEKL. Trimming removed 0 bases from V and 4 bases from J; junction bases left unmatched: 7. The CDR3 sequence is 16 residues long. The CDR3 spells CASSQDWGQEGETQYF. The CDR3 nucleotides read TGCGCCAGCAGCCAAGATTGGGGACAGGAGGGAGAGACCCAGTACTTC.

This clonotype showed up many times. The chain has TRBV7-2 and TRBJ2-1, with 9 bases aligning to TRBD2. Germline CDR1 reads SGHTA; CDR2 reads FQGNSA. CDR3 size: 16 residues. J gave up 6 bases and V 5 bases, and 11 bases lay outside the gene matches. Written as DNA, the CDR3 is TGTGCCAGCAGCCCGCAAAGCGGGGGGTTTCGCAATGAGCAGTTCTTC. Translated, it gives CASSPQSGGFRNEQFF.

This chain links TRBV20-1 with TRBJ2-7; 9 bases are a match to TRBD1. V dropped 6 bases and J dropped 4; count of bases not matched to a gene: 16. The CDR3 is 16 amino acids. Germline-derived CDR1 and CDR2 are DFQATT and SNEGSKA (reference sequence). CDR3 sequence: CSARPRTGVKVYEQYF. The DNA for the CDR3 is TGCAGTGCCCGACCCCGGACAGGGGTTAAGGTTTACGAGCAGTACTTC.

There are many counts of this clonotype. The J gene is TRBJ1-5, the V gene TRBV28, with TRBD1 as a possible D gene (6 bases). Germline values: CDR1 MDHEN, CDR2 SYDVKM. With 3 bases removed from V and 1 base from J, the gap between germline ends came to 16 bases. CDR3 length: 17 amino acids. This CDR3 is CASSLLNRVRSNQPQHF. The CDR3 region has the DNA TGTGCCAGCAGTTTGCTCAACAGGGTTAGGAGCAATCAGCCCCAGCATTTT. Full variable domain (remainder filled in from reference TRBV28 and TRBJ1-5): DVKVTQSSRYLVKRTGEKVFLECVQDMDHENMFWYRQDPGLGLRLIYFSYDVKMKEKGDIPEGYSVSREKKERFSLILESASTNQTSMYLCASSLLNRVRSNQPQHFGDGTRLSIL.

Points on this clonotype: A much larger clone lies a single base off, so this may be a read error. The conserved phenylalanine or tryptophan is not found at the CDR3 terminus, so this likely reflects a read error. This chain uses TRBV6-2 or TRBV6-3 with TRBJ1-5; D perhaps matches TRBD1 (6 bases). CDR3 length: 14 amino acids. The V end lost 10 bases, the J end lost 0 bases, and 13 bases lay between the germline ends. CDR1 is MNHEY, CDR2 SVGEGT, per germline. This CDR3 is CATGQVYSNQPQHL. The CDR3 DNA reads TGTGCCACGGGACAAGTCTATAGCAATCAGCCCCAGCATTTA.

This clonotype was recorded at least ten times. V usage is TRBV7-2 and J usage is TRBJ2-5; D possibly uses TRBD1 or TRBD2 (5 bases each). Trimming left V 4 bases short and J 7 bases short, with 13 bases between. CDR1 SGHTA and CDR2 FQGNSA come from the germline V gene. This CDR3 has 13 residues. The CDR3 coding sequence is TGTGCCAGCAGCTCGCCCCCTGGGGGGACCCAGTACTTC. Its protein is CASSSPPGGTQYF.

V usage is TRBV20-1 and J usage is TRBJ2-5, with 7 bases fitting TRBD1. The V gene's germline CDR1 is DFQATT and CDR2 SNEGSKA (reference sequence). The CDR3 is made up of 19 amino acids. The V and J ends lost 2 bases and 0 bases, in that order; junction bases with no gene match: 18. The CDR3 DNA follows: TGCAGTGCTAGACCTATATCGGATAAGGGTCAGGGGGACCAAGAGACCCAGTACTTC. Translation: CSARPISDKGQGDQETQYF.

This clonotype was seen repeatedly, ten times or more. In DNA, the CDR3 is TGTGCCAGCAGCTTCGAAGGCTACACCGGGGAGCTGTTTTTT. Translation: CASSFEGYTGELFF. The rearrangement links TRBV7-2 to TRBJ2-2; D is unclear. The CDR3 totals 14 residues. Germline values: CDR1 SGHTA, CDR2 FQGNSA. The V end lost 3 bases, the J end lost 3 bases, and 8 bases lay between the germline ends.

The CDR3 loop reads CASSLYVPGRSSYNSPLHF. The CDR3, as DNA: TGTGCCAGCAGCTTGTACGTCCCGGGACGGAGCTCCTATAATTCACCCCTCCACTTT. The rearrangement uses TRBV5-6 and TRBJ1-6, with D perhaps TRBD1 (5 bases). V was trimmed by 1 base and J by 0 bases, leaving 17 bases between them. The CDR3 consists of 19 residues. The germline gives CDR1 SGHDT, CDR2 YYEEEE.

V usage is TRBV7-9 and J usage is TRBJ2-5; 7 bases map to TRBD1. The V and J ends lost 6 bases and 3 bases, in that order; junction bases with no gene match: 4. The CDR3 covers 13 residues. The germline V gene encodes CDR1 SEHNR and CDR2 FQNEAQ (reference sequence). The CDR3 nucleotides read TGTGCCAGCAGGGTCACAGGGGAAGAGACCCAGTACTTC. Translation: CASRVTGEETQYF.

V is TRBV11-2 and J is TRBJ2-1; 7 nucleotides align to TRBD2. The CDR3 covers 13 residues. Per germline, CDR1 SGHAT and CDR2 FQNNGV. V dropped 6 bases and J dropped 4; count of bases not matched to a gene: 3. The DNA of the CDR3 is TGTGCCAGCAGAGTGGGAGGGTACAATGAGCAGTTCTTC. The encoded protein is CASRVGGYNEQFF.

V gene TRBV20-1 combines with J gene TRBJ2-3; D possibly corresponds to TRBD2 (6 bases). The V gene lost 3 bases and the J gene lost 3 bases, with 16 bases spanning the gap. The V gene's germline CDR1 is DFQATT and CDR2 SNEGSKA (reference sequence). The CDR3 has 15 residues. CDR3 nucleotide sequence: TGCAGTGCTAGGCGTTGGGGGGAGAGAACAGATACGCAGTATTTT. Residues: CSARRWGERTDTQYF.

The table lists this clonotype with many counts. The rearrangement links TRBV7-6 to TRBJ2-7; TRBD2 might be the D (5 bases). Germline V gene sequence: CDR1 SGHVS, CDR2 FNYEAQ. The V gene lost 7 bases and the J gene lost 0 bases, with 13 bases spanning the gap. The CDR3 is 14 residues long. The CDR3, as DNA: TGTGCCAGCACCCCTGGAGACTACTCCTACGAGCAGTACTTC. Translated: CASTPGDYSYEQYF.

In its sample, this clonotype was seen a few times. This sequence joins TRBV28 and TRBJ2-7; 11 bases agree with TRBD2. The CDR3 sequence is 16 residues long. CDR1 and CDR2 (germline): MDHEN, SYDVKM. After removal of 5 bases from V and 1 base from J, the junction contained 7 bases not matched to a gene. CDR3 in amino acids: CASSPIGTSGSYEQYF. CDR3 DNA sequence: TGTGCCAGCAGTCCGATAGGGACTAGCGGTTCCTACGAGCAGTACTTC.

The chain recombines TRBV28 with TRBJ1-3; 7 nucleotides line up with TRBD1. The CDR3 has 15 residues. The junction had 8 bases not matched to a gene; V was cut back by 6 bases and J by 3 bases. Germline V gene lookup returns CDR1 MDHEN and CDR2 SYDVKM. For the CDR3, the DNA is TGTGCCAGCAGAGCCGGGACAGAACGTGGAAACACCATATATTTT. Its protein is CASRAGTERGNTIYF.

This clonotype was detected only a few times. The rearrangement links TRBV7-6 to TRBJ2-1, with 8 bases aligning to TRBD1. V lost 4 bases to trimming and J lost 0 bases; unmatched junction nucleotides: 8. The CDR3 runs 17 residues. In germline, CDR1 is SGHVS, CDR2 FNYEAQ. Here the CDR3 DNA reads TGTGCCAGCAGCTCGGGACAGGCTTTTAGCTCCTACAATGAGCAGTTCTTC. Translation gives CASSSGQAFSSYNEQFF.

The rearrangement links TRBV6-2 or TRBV6-3 to TRBJ2-5, with 11 bases identical to TRBD2. Trimming took 2 bases from V and 5 from J; bases not matched to a gene: 7. Germline V gene sequence: CDR1 MNHEY, CDR2 SVGEGT. The CDR3 loop spans 16 amino acids. The CDR3 reads CASSYGSGGAGETQYF. CDR3 DNA: TGTGCCAGCAGTTACGGTAGCGGGGGGGCCGGTGAGACCCAGTACTTC.

This clonotype showed up just a few times. This sequence joins TRBV28 and TRBJ2-7; TRBD1 matches 8 bases. Trimming removed 3 bases from V and 3 bases from J; junction bases left unmatched: 4. This CDR3 contains 14 residues. The V gene's germline CDR1 is MDHEN and CDR2 SYDVKM. The CDR3 spells CASSLDREVYEQYF. CDR3 coding DNA: TGTGCCAGCAGTTTGGACAGGGAGGTCTACGAGCAGTACTTC.

In this sample, this clonotype turned up many times. The chain employs TRBV19 and TRBJ2-1; D gene unclear. V gave up 3 bases and J gave up 5 bases, with 14 bases separating them. This CDR3 contains 15 residues. The germline V gene encodes CDR1 LNHDA and CDR2 SQIVND (reference sequence). DNA for the CDR3: TGTGCCAGTAGTATTTTGGCGGATGGGGACAATGAGCAGTTCTTC. Amino acid sequence: CASSILADGDNEQFF.